The 21 T cell receptor beta chains reported below all come from one sample, sequenced in a study of blood T cell repertoires in COVID-19. Using immunoSEQ multiplex PCR, the repertoire was profiled, and TCRdb retains in-frame clones only, with some absent. The sample lists more than 250,000 clones, about 83% seen once, with around 1.7% in the top ten. The sample taken for sequencing was peripheral blood. Every receptor here comes from a woman aged 50 to 60 with acute or convalescent COVID-19.

CDR3 sequence: CATSAGKDEQYF. CDR3 nucleotide sequence: TGTGCCACCAGCGCGGGTAAGGACGAGCAGTACTTC. The chain joins TRBV15 to TRBJ2-7; weak D call: TRBD2 (5 bases). V lost 5 bases and J lost 5, with 10 bases in between. Per the germline V gene, CDR1 is LNHNV and CDR2 is YYDKDF (reference sequence). The CDR3 spans 12 residues. Based on the CDR3 plus reference TRBV15 and TRBJ2-7, the full variable domain is DAMVIQNPRYQVTQFGKPVTLSCSQTLNHNVMYWYQQKSSQAPKLLFHYYDKDFNNEADTPDNFQSRRPNTSFCFLDIRSPGLGDTAMYLCATSAGKDEQYFGPGTRLTVT.

The chain carries TRBV5-1 and TRBJ2-1; D remains unclear. This CDR3 spans 19 amino acids. Germline V gives CDR1 SGHRS, CDR2 YFSETQ. V shed 0 bases and J shed 0 bases, with 19 bases lying between them. CDR3 DNA: TGCGCCAGCAGCTTGGGGCGGAGAACACCCCCCGGCTCCTACAATGAGCAGTTCTTC. The encoded protein is CASSLGRRTPPGSYNEQFF.

The V gene is TRBV18, the J gene TRBJ1-2; D may be TRBD1 (5 bases). Trimming took 3 bases from V and 4 from J, leaving 15 bases between them. The length of the CDR3 is 15 residues. CDR1 is KGHSH and CDR2 is LQKENI in the germline V gene. The CDR3 protein is CASSPGQASFYGYTF. CDR3 coding DNA: TGTGCCAGCTCACCGGGGCAGGCATCCTTCTATGGCTACACCTTC.

This clone is a singleton in its sample. The rearrangement links TRBV2 to TRBJ1-4; possibly TRBD1 for D (5 bases). CDR1 SNHLY and CDR2 FYNNEI come from the germline V gene. The CDR3 has 15 amino acids. V dropped 7 bases and J dropped 0 bases, with 12 bases sitting between them. The CDR3 sequence is CASKYRQPTNEKLFF. In DNA form, the CDR3 reads TGTGCCAGCAAGTATCGACAGCCAACTAATGAAAAACTGTTTTTT.

This clone appeared a single time. The J gene is TRBJ1-5, the V gene TRBV19, with a possible D match to TRBD1 (5 bases). V was clipped by 3 bases and J by 2 bases, with 17 bases between them. CDR1 is LNHDA and CDR2 is SQIVND in the germline V gene (reference sequence). This CDR3 has 17 residues. This CDR3 reads CASSIVTGDSGNQPQHF. Here the CDR3 DNA reads TGTGCCAGTAGTATTGTTACGGGGGATTCGGGCAATCAGCCCCAGCATTTT.

This clone showed up just a few times. CDR3 coding DNA: TGTGCCAGCAGCTCAGACAGGGGCACTGAAGCTTTCTTT. This encodes CASSSDRGTEAFF. V is TRBV11-2 and J is TRBJ1-1; 8 nucleotides match TRBD1. Germline CDR1 SGHAT, CDR2 FQNNGV. The junction had 2 bases not matched to a gene; V was cut back by 4 bases and J by 4 bases. CDR3 length: 13 amino acids.

CDR3 nucleotides: TGTGCCAGCAGCCAAGACGCCCCCCGACAGTTTAACACTGAAGCTTTCTTT. Translation gives CASSQDAPRQFNTEAFF. This chain connects TRBV4-2 to TRBJ1-1; maybe TRBD1 (5 bases). The CDR3 runs 17 residues. V lost 0 bases and J 2 bases, leaving 16 bases between the germline ends. CDR1 and CDR2 from the germline V gene are LGHNA and YNFKEQ.

The count of this clone is one. The V gene is TRBV11-3, the J gene TRBJ2-2; 10 bases line up with TRBD1. In germline, CDR1 is SGHNT, CDR2 YENEEA. The V segment lost 5 bases and the J segment 3 bases; nucleotides outside the gene matches: 6. The CDR3 is 16 residues long. The CDR3 DNA reads TGTGCCAGCAGCCCATCGACAGGGGGCTACACCGGGGAGCTGTTTTTT. This codes for CASSPSTGGYTGELFF.

The chain carries TRBV7-8 and TRBJ2-1, with D possibly being TRBD2 (6 bases). Germline V lookup: CDR1 SGHVS, CDR2 FQNEAQ. The CDR3 is 13 amino acids. V gave up 5 bases and J gave up 6 bases, with 11 bases separating them. The CDR3 DNA sequence: TGTGCCAGCAGCCCTCCTAGCGTCAATGAGCAGTTCTTC. This codes for CASSPPSVNEQFF.

V and J are TRBV7-9 and TRBJ2-7, with 9 bases lining up with TRBD2. The germline CDR1 and CDR2 sequences are SEHNR and FQNEAQ (reference sequence). The CDR3 totals 15 residues. V lost 4 bases to trimming and J lost 4 bases; unmatched junction nucleotides: 8. The DNA for the CDR3 is TGTGCCAGCAGCTCCGACCTTAGCGGGAGTTACGAGCAGTACTTC. Its translation is CASSSDLSGSYEQYF.

This CDR3 reads CASSAGTANTDTQYF. The CDR3 DNA is TGCGCCAGCAGCGCCGGGACAGCGAACACAGATACGCAGTATTTT. The chain has TRBV5-1 and TRBJ2-3; 7 bases map to TRBD1. The CDR3 is 15 amino acids. The V gene's germline CDR1 is SGHRS and CDR2 YFSETQ. V trimming: 4 bases; J trimming: 2 bases; junction bases outside the gene matches: 7.

The gene calls are TRBV5-1 and TRBJ2-3; a weak D match, TRBD2 (6 bases). CDR1 is SGHRS and CDR2 is YFSETQ in the germline V gene. The CDR3 is 14 residues long. Trimming took off 2 bases at V and 6 bases at J, with 13 bases between the two ends. The CDR3 sequence is CASSLERVGDTQYF. In nucleotides, the CDR3 is TGCGCCAGCAGCTTAGAGCGGGTGGGGGATACGCAGTATTTT.

This clone showed up just a few times. The genes are TRBV2 and TRBJ1-4; 8 nucleotides agree with TRBD1. Trimming removed 3 bases from V and 7 bases from J; junction bases left unmatched: 7. Per the germline V gene, CDR1 is SNHLY and CDR2 is FYNNEI. The CDR3 extends over 15 amino acids. As DNA, the CDR3 is TGTGCCAGCAGTGAGATGGACAGGGTGGCTGAAAAACTGTTTTTT. This sequence encodes CASSEMDRVAEKLFF.

This sequence joins TRBV6-5 and TRBJ2-3; weak D call: TRBD2 (6 bases). This CDR3 comprises 16 residues. Germline V CDR1 and CDR2: MNHEY, SVGAGI. The ends were cut back, 0 bases at V and 3 bases at J, with 13 bases in the middle. CDR3 bases: TGTGCCAGCAGTTACTCGGGCAGGGCGGGGACAGATACGCAGTATTTT. Protein product: CASSYSGRAGTDTQYF.

Of note for this clone: This specimen includes other DNA sequences encoding the same CDR3. This chain links TRBV24-1 with TRBJ2-1; a weak D match, TRBD1 (5 bases). CDR1 is KGHDR and CDR2 is SFDVKD in the germline V gene. The CDR3 runs 15 residues. Trimming took 0 bases from V and 4 from J, leaving 9 bases between them. CDR3 DNA sequence: TGTGCCACCAGTGATTTGGGTCAGGGTTACAATGAGCAGTTCTTC. Protein: CATSDLGQGYNEQFF.

This rearrangement joins TRBV19 to TRBJ1-2; D is uncertain. Germline V gene lookup returns CDR1 LNHDA and CDR2 SQIVND (reference sequence). The length of the CDR3 is 12 residues. V lost 5 bases, J lost 4 bases, and 8 bases lay in between. The CDR3 here is CASSSPPYGYTF. The CDR3 DNA sequence: TGTGCCAGTAGTTCCCCTCCCTATGGCTACACCTTC.

V is TRBV6-5 and J is TRBJ1-5, with D possibly being TRBD1 (6 bases). From germline, CDR1 is MNHEY and CDR2 SVGAGI. V lost 7 bases to trimming and J lost 6 bases, with 19 bases between them. CDR3 length: 15 residues. In DNA form, the CDR3 reads TGTGCCAGCACCCCAGCGGGGGGCGGCGGTCAGCCCCAGCATTTT. Translation gives CASTPAGGGGQPQHF.

The V and J genes are TRBV6-2 or TRBV6-3 and TRBJ1-2; TRBD1 matches 9 bases. Germline V gene data show CDR1 as MNHEY and CDR2 as SVGEGT. J lost 5 bases, V lost 7 bases, and 8 bases had no gene match. There are 14 residues in the CDR3. The CDR3 reads CASTPQGAVYGYTF. The CDR3 DNA reads TGTGCCAGCACCCCACAGGGGGCGGTTTATGGCTACACCTTC.

This clone was picked up a small number of times. This chain connects TRBV20-1 to TRBJ2-7; D is possibly TRBD1 (6 bases). Trimming pared 3 bases from V and 12 bases from J, leaving 21 bases between. The CDR3 has 13 amino acids. CDR1 and CDR2 from the germline V gene are DFQATT and SNEGSKA (reference sequence). This CDR3 reads CSASSIRDRRPYF. DNA for the CDR3: TGCAGTGCTAGTAGTATTAGAGACAGGCGGCCGTACTTC.

In this sample, this clone turned up many times. V gene TRBV4-1 combines with J gene TRBJ1-6; 8 bases match TRBD1. Unmatched junction bases numbered 12, after V lost 4 bases and J lost 10 bases. Germline CDR1 is MGHRA and CDR2 is YSYEKL. This CDR3 contains 16 residues. CDR3 nucleotide sequence: TGCGCCAGCAGCCTTCTCGGACAGGGATTGAGATCACCCCTCCACTTT. It yields the protein CASSLLGQGLRSPLHF.

The chain employs TRBV10-3 and TRBJ2-7, with 11 bases lining up with TRBD2. With 6 bases clipped from V and 5 bases from J, the junction kept 12 bases outside the gene matches. Germline CDR1 ENHRY, CDR2 SYGVKD. The CDR3 consists of 16 residues. CDR3 nucleotides: TGTGCCATCAGCCACTCGACTAGCGGGACACTAAACGAGCAGTACTTC. This translates into CAISHSTSGTLNEQYF.